Presented here are 11 T cell receptor beta chains from one specimen sequenced in a study of T-cell memory formation after mild COVID-19. TCRdb ran MiXCR on the 5' RACE reads and lists one entry per CDR3 protein. The table records 470,000 or so distinct CDR3 sequences, about a sixth of them present only once. The specimen was PBMCs or a T cell subset sorted from them (not recorded which). These receptors came from a man younger than 30 who had mild COVID-19 (a few samples of this study predate the infection). Cell type and time point are not known.

The V and J genes are TRBV4-3 and TRBJ2-3; D remains unclear. Trimming left V 1 base short and J 3 bases short, with 14 bases between. This CDR3 is 16 amino acids long. The germline CDR1 and CDR2 sequences are LGHNA and YSLEER. The DNA for the CDR3 is TGCGCCAGCAGCCAAGGTGAAGGCTTTAGTACAGATACGCAGTATTTT. Its translation: CASSQGEGFSTDTQYF.

This clonotype was counted only a few times. This sequence joins TRBV9 and TRBJ2-1; D unresolved. Germline CDR1 reads SGDLS; CDR2 reads YYNGEE. This CDR3 has 15 residues. The V end lost 0 bases, the J end lost 5 bases, and 12 bases lay between the germline ends. The DNA of the CDR3 is TGTGCCAGCAGCGTAGACAGCTCTCTCAACAATGAGCAGTTCTTC. Its protein is CASSVDSSLNNEQFF.

J is TRBJ2-3 and V is TRBV7-3; a possible D gene is TRBD2 (5 bases). CDR1 SGHTA and CDR2 FQGTGA come from the germline V gene. Trimming stripped 1 base from V and 1 base from J, with 9 bases between. The CDR3 loop spans 15 amino acids. For the CDR3, the DNA is TGTGCCAGCAGCTTAAAGTTCGGGGGCACAGATACGCAGTATTTT. Protein: CASSLKFGGTDTQYF.

The chain carries TRBV7-2 and TRBJ2-1; D uncertain. The CDR3 runs 13 residues. Germline CDR1 reads SGHTA; CDR2 reads FQGNSA. Trimming removed 8 bases at V and 7 bases at J, with 15 bases between. CDR3 loop: CASGSGRQNEQFF. The CDR3 DNA follows: TGTGCCAGCGGATCGGGTAGGCAGAATGAGCAGTTCTTC. The full variable domain, with the rest looked up from reference TRBV7-2 and TRBJ2-1, is GAGVSQSPSNKVTEKGKDVELRCDPISGHTALYWYRQSLGQGLEFLIYFQGNSAPDKSGLPSDRFSAERTGGSVSTLTIQRTQQEDSAVYLCASGSGRQNEQFFGPGTRLTVL.

In this sample, this clonotype turned up a few times. The chain carries TRBV24-1 and TRBJ2-1; TRBD2 agrees at 11 bases. CDR1 is KGHDR and CDR2 is SFDVKD in the germline V gene. The J segment lost 9 bases and the V segment lost 5 bases, leaving 11 bases of the junction unmatched. The length of the CDR3 is 16 residues. For the CDR3, the DNA is TGTGCCACCAGTGCGTCTAGCGGGGGGCCGCACAGTGAGCAGTTCTTC. Amino acids: CATSASSGGPHSEQFF.

V gene TRBV7-9 combines with J gene TRBJ2-3; TRBD2 agrees at 8 bases. With 2 bases clipped from V and 6 bases from J, the junction kept 13 bases outside the gene matches. CDR3 length equals 17 residues. CDR1 SEHNR and CDR2 FQNEAQ come from the germline V gene (reference sequence). Written as DNA, the CDR3 is TGTGCCAGCAGCTTACTGGGACTAGACCCCCTGACGGATACGCAGTATTTT. Translation gives CASSLLGLDPLTDTQYF.

This clonotype turned up a few times. V usage is TRBV7-2 and J usage is TRBJ1-2; D perhaps matches TRBD1 (5 bases). The CDR3 runs 17 residues. With 2 bases removed from V and 0 bases from J, the gap between germline ends came to 16 bases. Germline CDR1 SGHTA, CDR2 FQGNSA. In DNA, the CDR3 is TGTGCCAGCAGCTTATGGGGCGGGACGTCAGCTAACTATGGCTACACCTTC. This encodes CASSLWGGTSANYGYTF.

This clonotype was counted a few times. The V and J genes are TRBV20-1 and TRBJ2-7; 12 nucleotides match TRBD2. The CDR3 length is 15 residues. Trimming removed 2 bases from V and 3 bases from J; junction bases left unmatched: 5. The germline gives CDR1 DFQATT, CDR2 SNEGSKA (reference sequence). This CDR3 is CSARLAGGPHYEQYF. CDR3 sequence (DNA): TGCAGTGCTAGACTAGCGGGGGGGCCCCACTACGAGCAGTACTTC.

This clonotype was found a few times. The CDR3 sequence is CSVSNWDRRGETQYF. Written as DNA, the CDR3 is TGCAGCGTTAGTAACTGGGACAGGAGGGGAGAGACCCAGTACTTC. V and J are TRBV29-1 and TRBJ2-5, with 8 bases that match TRBD1. Germline V CDR1 and CDR2: SQVTM, ANQGSEA. This CDR3 is built from 15 residues. J gave up 4 bases and V 5 bases, and 12 bases lay outside the gene matches.

In the case of this clonotype: This may arise from a read error, as a much more abundant clone is one base away. The genes are TRBV5-5 and TRBJ2-5, with D unclear. The CDR3 is made up of 15 amino acids. The ends were cut back, 1 base at V and 5 bases at J, with 15 bases in the middle. Germline values: CDR1 SGHKS, CDR2 YYEKEE (reference sequence). The CDR3 region is CASSLSPDDWETQYF. CDR3 DNA: TGTGCCAGCAGCTTGAGCCCAGACGACTGGGAGACCCAGTACTTC.

This clonotype was counted only a few times. This chain uses TRBV21-1 with TRBJ2-5. TRBV21-1 is a recognized pseudogene. The CDR3 runs to 13 residues. CDR3 loop: CASSNRVSETQYF. The CDR3 nucleotides are TGTGCCAGCAGCAACCGCGTTTCAGAGACCCAGTACTTC.